The 18 T cell receptor beta chains below were found in one sample sequenced in a study of blood T cell repertoires in COVID-19. Sequenced by immunoSEQ multiplex PCR; TCRdb stores in-frame clones only, minus some. The data show 150,000 to 200,000 clones, with approximately 83% seen just once and 6.5% to 9% held by the top ten. Sequenced sample: peripheral blood. Receptors were obtained from a woman aged 40 to 55 with COVID-19, enrolled during active disease.

The chain links TRBV19 to TRBJ1-1; D is unclear. Germline V gene sequence: CDR1 LNHDA, CDR2 SQIVND (reference sequence). This CDR3 is built from 14 residues. V was clipped by 5 bases and J by 7 bases, with 17 bases between them. The CDR3 is CASSPHGLPLEAFF. In DNA form, the CDR3 reads TGTGCCAGTAGTCCCCACGGTCTGCCACTTGAAGCTTTCTTT.

The chain has TRBV7-3 and TRBJ1-1, with 9 nucleotides matching TRBD1. The CDR3 contains 17 residues. V lost 3 bases, J lost 5 bases, and 13 bases stayed unmatched. CDR1 is SGHTA and CDR2 is FQGTGA in the germline V gene. In nucleotides, the CDR3 is TGTGCCAGCAGCTTCCTAGGACAGGGGATGACGGGTACTGAAGCTTTCTTT. Protein: CASSFLGQGMTGTEAFF.

The chain couples TRBV6-6 to TRBJ2-7, with a weak D call TRBD2 (5 bases). V was shortened by 4 bases and J by 2 bases, with 9 bases between the two germline ends. This CDR3 is built from 13 residues. In germline, CDR1 is MNHNY, CDR2 SVGAGI (reference sequence). This CDR3 reads CASSWGDTYEQYF. The CDR3 nucleotides are TGTGCCAGCAGTTGGGGAGACACCTACGAGCAGTACTTC.

This clone was picked up a small number of times. The genes are TRBV6-5 and TRBJ1-4; unclear D gene. From germline, CDR1 is MNHEY and CDR2 SVGAGI. The CDR3 length is 15 residues. V shed 5 bases and J shed 4 bases, with 14 bases lying between them. The CDR3 is CASSPGRGGNEKLFF. DNA for the CDR3: TGTGCCAGCAGTCCAGGTCGGGGTGGTAATGAAAAACTGTTTTTT.

The chain employs TRBV7-8 and TRBJ2-5; D is perhaps TRBD2 (6 bases). CDR1 and CDR2 (germline): SGHVS, FQNEAQ. The ends were cut back, 7 bases at V and 5 bases at J, with 11 bases in the middle. This CDR3 is built from 12 residues. CDR3 nucleotides: TGTGCCAGCACTCCAGGGAGGGAGACCCAGTACTTC. Translated: CASTPGRETQYF.

The chain recombines TRBV12-3 or TRBV12-4 with TRBJ1-5; no reliable D call. The CDR3 covers 13 residues. The ends were cut back, 3 bases at V and 5 bases at J, with 8 bases in the middle. The CDR3 DNA follows: TGTGCCAGCAGTTTGTACACGTATCAGCCCCAGCATTTT. Amino acid sequence: CASSLYTYQPQHF.

In its sample, this clone was seen a few times. The V gene is TRBV21-1, the J gene TRBJ2-7; whether TRBD1, the table's D call, matches the DNA was not checked. TRBV21-1 is a documented pseudogene. The CDR3 consists of 17 residues. CDR3 protein: CASSKGTAGQASYEQYF. In DNA form, the CDR3 reads TGTGCCAGCAGCAAAGGTACTGCAGGGCAGGCTTCCTACGAGCAGTACTTC.

J is TRBJ2-7 and V is TRBV27; D is possibly TRBD2 (5 bases). V was trimmed by 11 bases and J by 0 bases, leaving 17 bases between them. Germline loops: CDR1 MNHEY, CDR2 SMNVEV (reference sequence). The CDR3 is 14 residues long. As DNA, the CDR3 is TGTGCCGCGGGTGACCGGCTCACCTCCTACGAGCAGTACTTC. It translates to CAAGDRLTSYEQYF.

This clone has a handful of counts. The chain couples TRBV29-1 to TRBJ1-2; 7 bases are shared with TRBD1. V gave up 4 bases and J gave up 5 bases; unmatched junction bases: 10. The V gene's germline CDR1 is SQVTM and CDR2 ANQGSEA. The CDR3 covers 14 residues. The CDR3 is CSVAIDRVIYGYTF. CDR3 nucleotide sequence: TGCAGCGTTGCTATAGACAGGGTGATTTATGGCTACACCTTC.

This chain uses TRBV29-1 with TRBJ1-2; D is undetermined. The CDR3 is made up of 13 amino acids. Germline V gene data show CDR1 as SQVTM and CDR2 as ANQGSEA. V lost 3 bases, J lost 2 bases, and 10 bases lay in between. This CDR3 is CSVDQTGNYGYTF. As DNA, the CDR3 is TGCAGCGTTGATCAAACGGGAAACTATGGCTACACCTTC.

The chain joins TRBV10-3 to TRBJ1-3, with 12 bases that match TRBD1. Losses at the gene ends were 6 bases for V and 6 bases for J; bases not matched to a gene: 3. Germline V gives CDR1 ENHRY, CDR2 SYGVKD. The CDR3 totals 14 residues. The CDR3 loop reads CAIRGQGAENTIYF. CDR3 coding DNA: TGTGCCATCAGGGGACAGGGGGCGGAAAACACCATATATTTT.

This chain links TRBV2 with TRBJ2-6, with 8 nucleotides matching TRBD1. The germline CDR1 and CDR2 sequences are SNHLY and FYNNEI. V was clipped by 6 bases and J by 3 bases; unmatched bases: 1. The CDR3 spans 14 residues. The CDR3, as DNA: TGTGCCAGCAGCAGGGGGCTTGGGGCCAACGTCCTGACTTTC. The encoded protein is CASSRGLGANVLTF.

The sample holds a few counts of this clone. This chain uses TRBV25-1 with TRBJ1-2, with 7 bases matching TRBD1. The V and J ends lost 2 bases and 4 bases, in that order; junction bases with no gene match: 7. Germline CDR1 and CDR2: MGHDK and SYGVNS. The CDR3 length is 15 residues. The CDR3 is CASSEERGGVYGYTF. Written as DNA, the CDR3 is TGTGCCAGCAGTGAAGAGCGAGGGGGCGTCTATGGCTACACCTTC.

The chain combines TRBV5-1 with TRBJ2-1, with 11 positions matching TRBD2. J was trimmed by 8 bases and V by 3 bases; bases with no gene match: 10. CDR1 and CDR2 from the germline V gene are SGHRS and YFSETQ. The CDR3 contains 16 residues. In nucleotides, the CDR3 is TGCGCCAGCAGCTCTTGGGGGACTAGCGGCCTCGATGAGCAGTTCTTC. It specifies CASSSWGTSGLDEQFF.

Worth noting for this clone: The sample contains more than one DNA sequence encoding this CDR3. CDR3 sequence: CASSVGQGNQPQHF. The DNA of the CDR3 is TGTGCCAGCAGCGTAGGACAGGGGAATCAGCCCCAGCATTTT. The chain recombines TRBV9 with TRBJ1-5; 8 nucleotides agree with TRBD1. The CDR3 length is 14 residues. The germline gives CDR1 SGDLS, CDR2 YYNGEE. J gave up 4 bases and V 0 bases, and 0 bases lay outside the gene matches.

For the CDR3, the DNA is TGTGCCAGCCTCAGTAACCTCTACGAGCAGTACTTC. Protein product: CASLSNLYEQYF. The rearrangement joins TRBV28 to TRBJ2-7, with D hard to call. Trimming took off 8 bases at V and 3 bases at J, with 11 bases between the two ends. Germline assignment: CDR1 MDHEN and CDR2 SYDVKM. The CDR3 contains 12 residues. Full variable domain (remainder filled in from reference TRBV28 and TRBJ2-7): DVKVTQSSRYLVKRTGEKVFLECVQDMDHENMFWYRQDPGLGLRLIYFSYDVKMKEKGDIPEGYSVSREKKERFSLILESASTNQTSMYLCASLSNLYEQYFGPGTRLTVT.

V and J are TRBV5-1 and TRBJ1-4; a weak D match, TRBD1 (6 bases). V lost 0 bases, J lost 3 bases, and 9 bases lay in between. This CDR3 has 15 amino acids. Germline V gene sequence: CDR1 SGHRS, CDR2 YFSETQ. The CDR3 DNA follows: TGCGCCAGCAGCTTGGAGACAGGTCCTAATGAAAAACTGTTTTTT. Its protein product is CASSLETGPNEKLFF.

V usage is TRBV18 and J usage is TRBJ1-2; D gene ambiguous. Germline-derived CDR1 and CDR2 are KGHSH and LQKENI. The CDR3 consists of 15 residues. Trimming took 3 bases from V and 4 from J, leaving 15 bases between them. The CDR3 here is CASSPPPGRIYGYTF. The CDR3 DNA sequence: TGTGCCAGCTCACCCCCCCCGGGGAGGATCTATGGCTACACCTTC.